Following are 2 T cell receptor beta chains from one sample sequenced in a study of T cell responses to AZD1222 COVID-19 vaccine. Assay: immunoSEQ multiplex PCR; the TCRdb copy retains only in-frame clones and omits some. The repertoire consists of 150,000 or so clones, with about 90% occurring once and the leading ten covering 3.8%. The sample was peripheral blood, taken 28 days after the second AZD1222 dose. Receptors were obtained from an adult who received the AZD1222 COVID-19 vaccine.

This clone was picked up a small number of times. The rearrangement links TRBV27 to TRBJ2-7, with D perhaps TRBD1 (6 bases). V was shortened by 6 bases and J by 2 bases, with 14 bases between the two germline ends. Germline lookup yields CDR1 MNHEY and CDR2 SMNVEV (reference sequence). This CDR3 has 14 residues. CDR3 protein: CASRRQATTYEQYF. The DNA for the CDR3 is TGTGCCAGCAGACGACAGGCCACAACCTACGAGCAGTACTTC.

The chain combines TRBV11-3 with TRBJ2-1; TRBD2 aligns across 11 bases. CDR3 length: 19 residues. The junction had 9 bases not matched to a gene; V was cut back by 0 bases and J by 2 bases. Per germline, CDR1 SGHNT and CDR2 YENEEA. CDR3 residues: CASSLEGASGGTTYNEQFF. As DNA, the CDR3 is TGTGCCAGCAGCTTAGAAGGGGCTAGCGGGGGGACGACCTACAATGAGCAGTTCTTC.